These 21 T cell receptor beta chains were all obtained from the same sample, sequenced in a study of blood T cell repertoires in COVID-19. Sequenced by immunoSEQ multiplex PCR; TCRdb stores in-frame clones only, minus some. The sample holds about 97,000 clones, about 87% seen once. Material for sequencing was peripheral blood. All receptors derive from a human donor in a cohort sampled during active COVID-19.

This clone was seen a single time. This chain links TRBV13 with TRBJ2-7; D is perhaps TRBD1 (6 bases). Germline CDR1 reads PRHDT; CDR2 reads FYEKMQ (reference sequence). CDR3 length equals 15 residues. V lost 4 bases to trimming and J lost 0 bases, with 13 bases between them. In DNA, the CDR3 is TGTGCCAGCAGCTCCAGGGGACAAATCTCCTACGAGCAGTACTTC. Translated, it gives CASSSRGQISYEQYF.

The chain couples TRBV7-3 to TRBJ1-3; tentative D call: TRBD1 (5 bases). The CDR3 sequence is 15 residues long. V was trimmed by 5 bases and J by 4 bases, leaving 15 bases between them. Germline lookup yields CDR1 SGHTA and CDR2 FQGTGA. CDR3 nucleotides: TGTGCCAGCAGCCCGGGAGCAGGGATAGGAAACACCATATATTTT. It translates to CASSPGAGIGNTIYF.

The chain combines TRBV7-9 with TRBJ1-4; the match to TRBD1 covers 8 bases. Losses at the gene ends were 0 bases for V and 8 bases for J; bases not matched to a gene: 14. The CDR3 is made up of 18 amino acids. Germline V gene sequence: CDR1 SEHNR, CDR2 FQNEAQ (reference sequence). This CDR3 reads CASSLATLGQGRREKLFF. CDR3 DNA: TGTGCCAGCAGCTTAGCCACACTAGGACAGGGTCGGCGGGAAAAACTGTTTTTT. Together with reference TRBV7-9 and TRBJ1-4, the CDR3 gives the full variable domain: DTGVSQNPRHKITKRGQNVTFRCDPISEHNRLYWYRQTLGQGPEFLTYFQNEAQLEKSRLLSDRFSAERPKGSFSTLEIQRTEQGDSAMYLCASSLATLGQGRREKLFFGSGTQLSVL.

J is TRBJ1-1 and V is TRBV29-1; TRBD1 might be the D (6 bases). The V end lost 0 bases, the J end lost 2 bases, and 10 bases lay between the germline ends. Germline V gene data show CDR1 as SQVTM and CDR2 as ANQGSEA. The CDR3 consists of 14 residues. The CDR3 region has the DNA TGCAGCGTTGAAGATGGACAGAGTAACACTGAAGCTTTCTTT. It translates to CSVEDGQSNTEAFF.

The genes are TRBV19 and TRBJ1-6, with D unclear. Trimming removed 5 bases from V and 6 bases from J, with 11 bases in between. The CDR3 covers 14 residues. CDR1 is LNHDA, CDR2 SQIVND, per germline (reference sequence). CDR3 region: CASSPRWSNSPLHF. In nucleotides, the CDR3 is TGTGCCAGTAGTCCCCGGTGGAGTAATTCACCCCTCCACTTT.

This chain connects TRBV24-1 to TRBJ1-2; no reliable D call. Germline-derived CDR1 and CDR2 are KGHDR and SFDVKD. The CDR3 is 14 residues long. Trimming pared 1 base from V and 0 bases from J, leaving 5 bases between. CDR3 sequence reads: CATSDFESNYGYTF. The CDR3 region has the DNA TGTGCCACCAGTGATTTTGAGTCTAACTATGGCTACACCTTC.

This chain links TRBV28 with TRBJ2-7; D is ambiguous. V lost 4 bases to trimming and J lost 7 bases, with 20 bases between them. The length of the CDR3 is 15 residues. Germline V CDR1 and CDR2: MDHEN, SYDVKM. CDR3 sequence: CASSSLDGQVWEQYF. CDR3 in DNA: TGTGCCAGCAGTTCTCTTGACGGTCAGGTCTGGGAGCAGTACTTC.

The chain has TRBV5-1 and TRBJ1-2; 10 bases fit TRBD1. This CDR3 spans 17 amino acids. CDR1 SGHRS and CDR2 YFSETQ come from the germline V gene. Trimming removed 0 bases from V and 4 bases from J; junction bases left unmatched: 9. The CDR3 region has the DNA TGCGCCAGCAGCTTGGAAGGGACAGGGGCTGTGGTCTATGGCTACACCTTC. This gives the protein CASSLEGTGAVVYGYTF.

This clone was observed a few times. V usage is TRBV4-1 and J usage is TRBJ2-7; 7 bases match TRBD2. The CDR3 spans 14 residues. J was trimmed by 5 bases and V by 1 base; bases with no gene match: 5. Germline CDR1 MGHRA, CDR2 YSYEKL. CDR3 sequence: CASSQGEGWDEQYF. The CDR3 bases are TGCGCCAGCAGCCAAGGGGAGGGTTGGGACGAGCAGTACTTC.

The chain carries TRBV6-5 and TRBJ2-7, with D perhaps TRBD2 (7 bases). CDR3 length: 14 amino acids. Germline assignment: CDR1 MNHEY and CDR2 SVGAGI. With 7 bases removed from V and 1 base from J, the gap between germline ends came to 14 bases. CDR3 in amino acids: CASTRGGGSYEQYF. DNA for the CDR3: TGTGCCAGCACGCGAGGGGGAGGGTCCTACGAGCAGTACTTC.

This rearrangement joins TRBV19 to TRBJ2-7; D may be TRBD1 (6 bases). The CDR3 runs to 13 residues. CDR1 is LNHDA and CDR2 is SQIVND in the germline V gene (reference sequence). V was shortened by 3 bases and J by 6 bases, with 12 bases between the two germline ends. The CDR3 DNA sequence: TGTGCCAGTAGTATGTTTCGAGGGGGCGAGCAGTACTTC. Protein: CASSMFRGGEQYF.

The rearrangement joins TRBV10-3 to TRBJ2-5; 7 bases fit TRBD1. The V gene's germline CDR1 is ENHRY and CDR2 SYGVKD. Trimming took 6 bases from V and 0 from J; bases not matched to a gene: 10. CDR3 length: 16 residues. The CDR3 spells CAISGQVGGHQETQYF. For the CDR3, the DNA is TGTGCCATCAGCGGACAGGTCGGCGGACACCAAGAGACCCAGTACTTC.

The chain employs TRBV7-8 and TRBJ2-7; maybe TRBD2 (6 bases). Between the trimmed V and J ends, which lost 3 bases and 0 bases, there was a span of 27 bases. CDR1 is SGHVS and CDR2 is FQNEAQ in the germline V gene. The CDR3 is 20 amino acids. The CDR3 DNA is TGTGCCAGCAGCTTCATTAGCAGCGGGTATAGCCTTTCGAGCTCCTACGAGCAGTACTTC. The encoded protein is CASSFISSGYSLSSSYEQYF.

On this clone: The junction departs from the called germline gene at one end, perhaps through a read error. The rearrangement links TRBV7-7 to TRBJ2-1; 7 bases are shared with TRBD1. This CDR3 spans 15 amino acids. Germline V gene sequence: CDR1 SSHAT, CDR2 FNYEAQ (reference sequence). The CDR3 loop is CASSPGQNTYNEQFF. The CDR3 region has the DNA TGTGCTAGCAGCCCGGGACAGAATACGTACAATGAGCAGTTCTTC. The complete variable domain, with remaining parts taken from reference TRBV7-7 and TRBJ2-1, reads GAGVSQSPRYKVTKRGQDVTLRCDPISSHATLYWYQQALGQGPEFLTYFNYEAQPDKSGLPSDRFSAERPEGSISTLTIQRTEQRDSAMYRCASSPGQNTYNEQFFGPGTRLTVL.

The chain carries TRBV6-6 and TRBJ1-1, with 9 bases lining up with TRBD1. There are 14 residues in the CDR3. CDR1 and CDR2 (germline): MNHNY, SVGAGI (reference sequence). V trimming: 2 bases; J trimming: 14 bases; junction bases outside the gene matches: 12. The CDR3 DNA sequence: TGTGCCAGCAGTTACCCTACAGGGGGCGGTCGTGGCTTCTTT. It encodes CASSYPTGGGRGFF.

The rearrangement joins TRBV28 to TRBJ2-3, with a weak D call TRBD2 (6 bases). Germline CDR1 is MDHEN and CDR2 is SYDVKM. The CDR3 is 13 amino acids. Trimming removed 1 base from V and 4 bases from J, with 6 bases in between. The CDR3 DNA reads TGTGCCAGCAGTTTATCGGGAGCAGATACGCAGTATTTT. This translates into CASSLSGADTQYF.

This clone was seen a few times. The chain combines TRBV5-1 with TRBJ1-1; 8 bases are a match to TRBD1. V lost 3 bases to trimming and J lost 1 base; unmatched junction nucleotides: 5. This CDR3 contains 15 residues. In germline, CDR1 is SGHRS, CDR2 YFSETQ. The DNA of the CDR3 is TGCGCCAGCAGCTGGACAGGGATCTGGAACACTGAAGCTTTCTTT. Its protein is CASSWTGIWNTEAFF.

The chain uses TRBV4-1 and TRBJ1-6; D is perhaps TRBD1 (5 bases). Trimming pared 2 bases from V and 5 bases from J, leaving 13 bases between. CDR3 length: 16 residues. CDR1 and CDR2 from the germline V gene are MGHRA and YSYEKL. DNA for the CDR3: TGCGCCAGCAGCCAACCCAGGGATGGCCATAATTCACCCCTCCACTTT. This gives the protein CASSQPRDGHNSPLHF.

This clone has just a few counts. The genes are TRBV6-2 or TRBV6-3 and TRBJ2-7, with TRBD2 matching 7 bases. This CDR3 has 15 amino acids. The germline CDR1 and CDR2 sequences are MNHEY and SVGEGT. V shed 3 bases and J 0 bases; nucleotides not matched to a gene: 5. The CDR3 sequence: CASSYDASGSYEQYF. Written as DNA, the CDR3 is TGTGCCAGCAGTTATGATGCTAGCGGCTCCTACGAGCAGTACTTC.

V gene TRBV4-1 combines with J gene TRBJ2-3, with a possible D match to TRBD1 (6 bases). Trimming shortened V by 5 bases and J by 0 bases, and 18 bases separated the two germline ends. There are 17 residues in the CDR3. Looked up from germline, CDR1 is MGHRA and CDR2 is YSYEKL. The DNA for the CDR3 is TGCGCCAGCAGCTACGGTCCCAGGGGCCCTAGCACAGATACGCAGTATTTT. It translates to CASSYGPRGPSTDTQYF.

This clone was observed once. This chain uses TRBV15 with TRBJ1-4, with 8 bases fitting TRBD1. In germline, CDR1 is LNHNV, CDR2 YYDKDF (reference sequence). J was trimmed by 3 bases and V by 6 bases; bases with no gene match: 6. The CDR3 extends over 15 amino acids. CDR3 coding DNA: TGTGCCACCAGACGTACAGGGGGTTCTAATGAAAAACTGTTTTTT. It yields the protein CATRRTGGSNEKLFF.